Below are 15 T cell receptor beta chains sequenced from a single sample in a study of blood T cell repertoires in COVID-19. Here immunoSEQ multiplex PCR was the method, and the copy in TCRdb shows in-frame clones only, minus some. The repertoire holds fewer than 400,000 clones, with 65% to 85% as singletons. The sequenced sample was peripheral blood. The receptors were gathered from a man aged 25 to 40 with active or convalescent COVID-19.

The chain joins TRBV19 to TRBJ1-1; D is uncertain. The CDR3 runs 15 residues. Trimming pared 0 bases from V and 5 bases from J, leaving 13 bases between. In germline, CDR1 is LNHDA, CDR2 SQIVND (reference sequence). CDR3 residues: CASSIEGGVGTEAFF. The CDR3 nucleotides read TGTGCCAGTAGTATAGAGGGCGGGGTGGGGACTGAAGCTTTCTTT. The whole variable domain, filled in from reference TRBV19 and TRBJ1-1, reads DGGITQSPKYLFRKEGQNVTLSCEQNLNHDAMYWYRQDPGQGLRLIYYSQIVNDFQKGDIAEGYSVSREKKESFPLTVTSAQKNPTAFYLCASSIEGGVGTEAFFGQGTRLTVV.

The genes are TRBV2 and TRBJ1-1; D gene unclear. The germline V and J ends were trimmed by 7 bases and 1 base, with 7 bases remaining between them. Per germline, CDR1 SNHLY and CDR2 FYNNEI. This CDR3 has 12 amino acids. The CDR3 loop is CASTLRNTEAFF. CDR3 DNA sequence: TGTGCCAGCACCCTACGGAACACTGAAGCTTTCTTT.

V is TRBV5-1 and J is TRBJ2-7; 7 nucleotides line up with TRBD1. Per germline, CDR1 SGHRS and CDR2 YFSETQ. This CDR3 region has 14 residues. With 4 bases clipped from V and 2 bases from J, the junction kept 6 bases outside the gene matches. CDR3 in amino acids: CASSTYRGAYEQYF. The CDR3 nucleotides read TGCGCCAGCAGCACCTACAGGGGTGCCTACGAGCAGTACTTC. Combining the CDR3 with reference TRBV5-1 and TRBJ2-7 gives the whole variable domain KAGVTQTPRYLIKTRGQQVTLSCSPISGHRSVSWYQQTPGQGLQFLFEYFSETQRNKGNFPGRFSGRQFSNSRSEMNVSTLELGDSALYLCASSTYRGAYEQYFGPGTRLTVT.

In nucleotides, the CDR3 is TGTGCCAGCAGTTTCGGAGGTTATGGCTACACCTTC. Its protein is CASSFGGYGYTF. V usage is TRBV12-3 or TRBV12-4 and J usage is TRBJ1-2; the D is unclear. The CDR3 sequence is 12 residues long. V gave up 3 bases and J gave up 5 bases, with 7 bases separating them.

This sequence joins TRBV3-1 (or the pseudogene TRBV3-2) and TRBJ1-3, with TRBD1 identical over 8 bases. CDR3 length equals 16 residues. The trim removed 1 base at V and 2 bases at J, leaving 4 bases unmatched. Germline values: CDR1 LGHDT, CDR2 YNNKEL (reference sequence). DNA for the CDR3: TGTGCCAGCAGCCAAGGGACAGGGAGGACTGGAAACACCATATATTTT. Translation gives CASSQGTGRTGNTIYF.

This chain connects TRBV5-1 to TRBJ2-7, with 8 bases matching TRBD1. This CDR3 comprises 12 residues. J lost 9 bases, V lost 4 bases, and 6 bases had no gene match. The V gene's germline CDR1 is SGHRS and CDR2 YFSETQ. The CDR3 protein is CASSEPGGLQYF. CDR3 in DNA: TGCGCCAGCAGCGAACCAGGGGGCCTGCAGTACTTC.

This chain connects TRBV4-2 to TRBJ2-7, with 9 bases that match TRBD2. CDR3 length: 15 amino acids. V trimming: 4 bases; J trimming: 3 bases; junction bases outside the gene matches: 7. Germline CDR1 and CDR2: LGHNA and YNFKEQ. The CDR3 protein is CASSREGSGGYEQYF. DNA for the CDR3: TGTGCCAGCAGCCGAGAAGGTAGCGGGGGCTACGAGCAGTACTTC.

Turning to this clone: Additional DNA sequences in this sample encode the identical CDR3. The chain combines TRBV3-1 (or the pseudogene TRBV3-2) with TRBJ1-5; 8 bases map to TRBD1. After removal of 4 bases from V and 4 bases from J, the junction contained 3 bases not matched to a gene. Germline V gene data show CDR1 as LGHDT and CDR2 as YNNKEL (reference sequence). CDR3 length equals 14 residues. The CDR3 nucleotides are TGTGCCAGCAGCCTAACAGGGGGAAATCAGCCCCAGCATTTT. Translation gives CASSLTGGNQPQHF.

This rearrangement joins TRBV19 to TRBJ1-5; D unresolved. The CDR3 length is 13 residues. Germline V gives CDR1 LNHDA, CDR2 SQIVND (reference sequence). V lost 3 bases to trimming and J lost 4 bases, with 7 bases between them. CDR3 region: CASSIQVNQPQHF. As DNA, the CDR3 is TGTGCCAGTAGTATTCAGGTAAATCAGCCCCAGCATTTT.

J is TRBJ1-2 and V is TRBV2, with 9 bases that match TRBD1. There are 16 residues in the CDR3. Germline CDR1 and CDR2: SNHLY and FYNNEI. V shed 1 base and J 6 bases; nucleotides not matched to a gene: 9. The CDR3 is CASSEVGTGWPDGYTF. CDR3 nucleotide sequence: TGTGCCAGCAGTGAAGTTGGGACAGGGTGGCCCGATGGCTACACCTTC.

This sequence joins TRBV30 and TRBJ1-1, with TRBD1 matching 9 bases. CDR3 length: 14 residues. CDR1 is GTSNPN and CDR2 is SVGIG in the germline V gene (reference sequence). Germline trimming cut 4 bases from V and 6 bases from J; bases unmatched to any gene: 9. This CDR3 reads CAWTLDRGYAEAFF. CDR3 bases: TGTGCCTGGACCCTGGACAGGGGATACGCTGAAGCTTTCTTT.

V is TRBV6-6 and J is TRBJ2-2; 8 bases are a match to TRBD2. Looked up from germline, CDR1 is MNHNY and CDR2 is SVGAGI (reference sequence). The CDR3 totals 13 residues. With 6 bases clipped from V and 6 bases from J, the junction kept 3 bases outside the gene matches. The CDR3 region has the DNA TGTGCCAGCAGCAGCGGGGGTCCCGGGGAGCTGTTTTTT. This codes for CASSSGGPGELFF.

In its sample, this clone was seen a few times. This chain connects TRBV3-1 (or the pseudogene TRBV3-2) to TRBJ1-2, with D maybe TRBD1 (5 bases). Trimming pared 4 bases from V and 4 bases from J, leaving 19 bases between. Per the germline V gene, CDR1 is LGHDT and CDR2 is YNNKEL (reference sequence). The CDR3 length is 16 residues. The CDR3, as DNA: TGTGCCAGCAGCCTTCTGGGGGGGGACGGGTCCTATGGCTACACCTTC. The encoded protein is CASSLLGGDGSYGYTF.

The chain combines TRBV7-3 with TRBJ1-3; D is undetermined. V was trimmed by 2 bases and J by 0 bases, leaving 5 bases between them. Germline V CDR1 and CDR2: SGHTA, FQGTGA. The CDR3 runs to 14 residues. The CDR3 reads CASSLEPSGNTIYF. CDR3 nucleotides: TGTGCCAGCAGCTTAGAGCCCTCTGGAAACACCATATATTTT.

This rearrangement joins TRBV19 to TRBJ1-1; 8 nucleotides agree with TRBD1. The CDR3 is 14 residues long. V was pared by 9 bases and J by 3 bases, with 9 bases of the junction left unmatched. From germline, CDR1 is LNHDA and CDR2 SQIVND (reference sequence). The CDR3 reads CASSFGQGDTEAFF. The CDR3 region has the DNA TGTGCCAGCTCCTTCGGACAGGGAGACACTGAAGCTTTCTTT.